This is a list of T cell receptor beta chains from one sample in a study of T cell changes during pregnancy in multiple sclerosis. Here immunoSEQ multiplex PCR was the method, and the copy in TCRdb shows in-frame clones only, minus some. This table has 40,000 to 50,000 clones, roughly nine tenths appearing once. Sequencing used CD8+ T cells from peripheral blood mononuclear cells, obtained after pregnancy. The receptors come from a female donor with multiple sclerosis, enrolled in a pregnancy study. CDR3s include the opening cysteine and the closing phenylalanine or tryptophan. Fields, in order: J gene, clone size, V gene, D gene, CDR3 protein, CDR3 DNA. A D gene is named only where the DNA matches it firmly. Clone size is given for some rows only: seen once, a few or many times, or a class if the clone is expanded.

TRBJ2-7 | once | TRBV5-6 | TRBD2 | CASSYGTSGDEQYF | TGTGCCAGCAGCTACGGGACTAGCGGGGACGAGCAGTACTTC
TRBJ1-2 | - | TRBV7-9 | TRBD1 | CASRPTGGLEGYTF | TGTGCCAGCAGACCAACAGGGGGTCTGGAAGGCTACACCTTC
TRBJ2-7 | - | TRBV2 | TRBD1 | CASSEPGQGADEQYF | TGTGCCAGCAGCGAACCGGGACAGGGGGCAGACGAGCAGTACTTC
TRBJ1-3 | - | TRBV29-1 | - | CSVSQGTNSGNTIYF | TGCAGCGTTTCCCAGGGGACAAACTCTGGAAACACCATATATTTT
TRBJ1-1 | - | TRBV7-9 | TRBD1 | CASSLEGQGRTEAFF | TGTGCCAGCAGCTTAGAGGGACAGGGGAGGACTGAAGCTTTCTTT
TRBJ1-4 | once | TRBV9 | - | CASSVAGTSNEKLFF | TGTGCCAGCAGCGTGGCCGGGACAAGTAATGAAAAACTGTTTTTT
TRBJ2-3 | once | TRBV14 | TRBD1 | CASSQWRRTGRDTQYF | TGTGCCAGCAGCCAATGGAGGCGGACAGGGCGAGATACGCAGTATTTT
TRBJ2-7 | - | TRBV4-1 | - | CASSQDAGFAYEQYF | TGCGCCAGCAGCCAAGATGCGGGATTCGCCTACGAGCAGTACTTC
TRBJ2-1 | - | TRBV7-9 | - | CASSPLGVNNEQFF | TGTGCCAGCAGCCCCCTGGGCGTCAACAATGAGCAGTTCTTC
TRBJ2-1 | once | TRBV12-5 | - | CASGRGYNEQFF | TGTGCTAGTGGTCGAGGGTACAATGAGCAGTTCTTC
TRBJ2-7 | - | TRBV11-2 | TRBD1 | CASSSKGQRSSYEQYF | TGTGCCAGCAGCTCGAAGGGACAGAGGAGCTCCTACGAGCAGTACTTC
TRBJ2-5 | - | TRBV7-8 | - | CASSTEIGGATQYF | TGTGCCAGCAGCACGGAGATCGGGGGAGCGACCCAGTACTTC
TRBJ2-2 | - | TRBV4-1 | TRBD1 | CASSQDIVLGQGTYTGELFF | TGCGCCAGCAGCCAAGATATCGTTCTGGGACAGGGGACCTACACCGGGGAGCTGTTTTTT
TRBJ2-5 | - | TRBV6-1 | TRBD2 | CASSRGRGSETQYF | TGTGCCAGCAGTAGAGGGCGGGGGTCAGAGACCCAGTACTTC
TRBJ2-1 | - | TRBV11-1 | TRBD1 | CASTRDRGSMGDNEQFF | TGTGCCAGCACCCGGGACAGGGGGTCAATGGGGGACAATGAGCAGTTCTTC
TRBJ2-7 | - | TRBV9 | TRBD2 | CASSVDSRGLAGYEQYF | TGTGCCAGCAGCGTAGATTCGAGGGGACTAGCGGGGTACGAGCAGTACTTC
TRBJ1-2 | - | TRBV6-5 | TRBD1 | CASSPQGLYGYTF | TGTGCCAGCAGCCCACAGGGGCTCTATGGCTACACCTTC
TRBJ2-3 | - | TRBV19 | TRBD2 | CASSIFGGGSTDTQYF | TGTGCCAGTAGTATATTTGGCGGGGGATCTACAGATACGCAGTATTTT